This entry lists 8 T cell receptor beta chains sequenced from one sample in a study of metastatic and nonmetastatic thyroid tumors. From the PCR reads, TCRdb re-called clones with MiXCR. The sample lists around 15,000 clones; approximately 23% were seen once. All patients were treatment-naive before thyroid surgery. The sample taken for sequencing was adjacent normal tissue. The receptors stem from a female donor with papillary thyroid cancer or a benign thyroid nodule (not recorded which). Some clones in this sample may be carry-over from other donors' samples.

This clone has a handful of counts. A read error may account for a junction end that differs from germline. J is TRBJ2-7 and V is TRBV19; TRBD2 matches 13 bases. CDR1 LNHDA and CDR2 SQIVND come from the germline V gene (reference sequence). The CDR3 is 13 residues long. Here the CDR3 DNA reads TGTGCCAGTAGTACCGGGACTAGCGGGAATCTTAACTTC. Encoded protein: CASSTGTSGNLNF.

The chain combines TRBV24-1 with TRBJ2-2; the D gene is possibly TRBD2 (7 bases). The germline V gene has CDR1 KGHDR and CDR2 SFDVKD. The CDR3 length is 14 residues. V lost 12 bases, J lost 1 base, and 14 bases lay in between. The CDR3 sequence: CAAEGGENTGELFF. The CDR3 DNA reads as TGTGCCGCAGAGGGGGGGGAGAACACCGGGGAGCTGTTTTTT.

This clone has just a few counts. CDR3 DNA: TGTGCCAGCAGCCACACGACTAGCTCGGGTTCCGGGGAGCTGTTTTTT. Protein sequence: CASSHTTSSGSGELFF. The V and J genes are TRBV11-2 and TRBJ2-2, with 7 bases aligning to TRBD2. The V gene end was trimmed by 5 bases and the J gene end by 6 bases; junction bases not matched to a gene: 12. Germline CDR1 and CDR2: SGHAT and FQNNGV. The CDR3 runs 16 residues.

This clone was seen only a few times. The chain joins TRBV27 to TRBJ2-5; 13 bases fit TRBD2. The CDR3 runs 17 residues. V shed 4 bases and J 13 bases; nucleotides not matched to a gene: 18. Germline CDR1 and CDR2: MNHEY and SMNVEV (reference sequence). The CDR3 DNA reads TGTGCCAGCAGTTCTCCTAGCGGACTAGCGGGGGCAGAGAGCCGGTACTTC. The encoded protein is CASSSPSGLAGAESRYF.

This clone ranks as medium-sized. J is TRBJ1-6 and V is TRBV28; D is possibly TRBD1 (6 bases). Deletions cut 4 bases from V and 1 base from J, with 11 bases between. CDR3 size: 16 residues. Per the germline V gene, CDR1 is MDHEN and CDR2 is SYDVKM. The CDR3 DNA is TGTGCCAGCAGTTCCACAGGGAGTTCCTATAATTCACCCCTCCACTTT. It encodes CASSSTGSSYNSPLHF.

This rearrangement joins TRBV7-9 to TRBJ1-1; no reliable D call. V lost 1 base and J 10 bases, leaving 10 bases between the germline ends. The CDR3 has 12 amino acids. Germline loops: CDR1 SEHNR, CDR2 FQNEAQ (reference sequence). This CDR3 is CASSLGGKRAFF. The CDR3 region has the DNA TGTGCCAGCAGCTTAGGTGGTAAGCGAGCTTTCTTT.

By sample fraction, this clone is medium-sized. CDR3 in amino acids: CASSLARPPGELFF. The CDR3 DNA is TGTGCCAGCAGTTTGGCCAGACCTCCCGGGGAGCTGTTTTTT. This chain uses TRBV28 with TRBJ2-2; D remains ambiguous. CDR1 and CDR2 (germline): MDHEN, SYDVKM. The CDR3 is 14 amino acids. V was shortened by 3 bases and J by 6 bases, with 11 bases between the two germline ends.

Ten or more counts support this clone. The chain combines TRBV13 with TRBJ2-3; D may match TRBD1 or TRBD2 (5 bases each). Germline CDR1 reads PRHDT; CDR2 reads FYEKMQ (reference sequence). Trimming took 5 bases from V and 8 from J, leaving 20 bases between them. The CDR3 covers 15 residues. The CDR3 reads CASSGLGVSGFTQYF. CDR3 coding DNA: TGTGCCAGCAGCGGACTGGGGGTCTCAGGTTTTACGCAGTATTTT.